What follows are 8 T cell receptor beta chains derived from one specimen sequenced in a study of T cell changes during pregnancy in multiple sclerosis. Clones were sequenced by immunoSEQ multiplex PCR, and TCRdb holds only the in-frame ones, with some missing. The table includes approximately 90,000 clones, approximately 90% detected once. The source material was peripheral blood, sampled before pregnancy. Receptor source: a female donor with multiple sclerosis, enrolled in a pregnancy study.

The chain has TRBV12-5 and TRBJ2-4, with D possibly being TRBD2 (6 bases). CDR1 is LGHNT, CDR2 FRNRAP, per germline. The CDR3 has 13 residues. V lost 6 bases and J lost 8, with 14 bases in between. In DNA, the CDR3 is TGTGCTAGTGGGCAAGCCGGGGGAGACATTCAGTACTTC. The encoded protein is CASGQAGGDIQYF.

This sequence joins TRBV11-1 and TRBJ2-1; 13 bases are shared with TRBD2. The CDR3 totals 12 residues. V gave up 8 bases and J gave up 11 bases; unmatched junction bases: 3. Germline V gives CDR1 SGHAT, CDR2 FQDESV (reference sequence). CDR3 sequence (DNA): TGTGCCAGCGGACTAGCGGGAGCTCAGCAGTTCTTC. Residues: CASGLAGAQQFF.

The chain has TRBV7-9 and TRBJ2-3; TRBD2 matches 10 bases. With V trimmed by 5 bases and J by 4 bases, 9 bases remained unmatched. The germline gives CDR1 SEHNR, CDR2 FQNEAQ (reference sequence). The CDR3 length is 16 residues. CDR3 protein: CASSMGLALKADTQYF. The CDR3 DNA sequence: TGTGCCAGCAGCATGGGACTAGCGCTAAAGGCAGATACGCAGTATTTT.

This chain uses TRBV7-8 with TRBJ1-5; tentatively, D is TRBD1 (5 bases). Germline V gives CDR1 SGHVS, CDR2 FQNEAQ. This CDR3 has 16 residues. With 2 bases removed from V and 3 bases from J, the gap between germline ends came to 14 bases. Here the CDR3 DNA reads TGTGCCAGCAGCTTAACTTCAGGGATGCCCAATCAGCCCCAGCATTTT. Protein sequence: CASSLTSGMPNQPQHF.

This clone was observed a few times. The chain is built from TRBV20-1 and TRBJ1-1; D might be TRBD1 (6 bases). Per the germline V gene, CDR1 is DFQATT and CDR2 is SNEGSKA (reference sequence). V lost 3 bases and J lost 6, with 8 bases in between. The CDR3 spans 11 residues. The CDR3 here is CSASRGSEAFF. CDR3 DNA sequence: TGCAGTGCTAGCAGGGGATCTGAAGCTTTCTTT.

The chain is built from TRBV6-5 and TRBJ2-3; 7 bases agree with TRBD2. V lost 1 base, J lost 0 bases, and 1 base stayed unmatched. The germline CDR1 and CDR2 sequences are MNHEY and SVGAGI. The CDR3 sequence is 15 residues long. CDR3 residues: CASSYWGGSTDTQYF. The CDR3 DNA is TGTGCCAGCAGTTACTGGGGGGGAAGCACAGATACGCAGTATTTT.

CDR3 bases: TGCGCCAGCAGCCCTGGGACAGCTAAATCTAACTATGGCTACACCTTC. As protein: CASSPGTAKSNYGYTF. The V call is TRBV4-1, the J call TRBJ1-2, with 7 positions matching TRBD1. V lost 4 bases and J lost 0; bases outside the gene matches: 8. The V gene's germline CDR1 is MGHRA and CDR2 YSYEKL. This CDR3 spans 16 amino acids.

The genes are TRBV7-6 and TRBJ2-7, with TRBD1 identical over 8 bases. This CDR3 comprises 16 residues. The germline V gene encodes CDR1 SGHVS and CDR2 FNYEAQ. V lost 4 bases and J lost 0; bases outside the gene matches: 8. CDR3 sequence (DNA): TGTGCCAGCAGCTCAATCTCCGGACAGGGCTCCTACGAGCAGTACTTC. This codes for CASSSISGQGSYEQYF.